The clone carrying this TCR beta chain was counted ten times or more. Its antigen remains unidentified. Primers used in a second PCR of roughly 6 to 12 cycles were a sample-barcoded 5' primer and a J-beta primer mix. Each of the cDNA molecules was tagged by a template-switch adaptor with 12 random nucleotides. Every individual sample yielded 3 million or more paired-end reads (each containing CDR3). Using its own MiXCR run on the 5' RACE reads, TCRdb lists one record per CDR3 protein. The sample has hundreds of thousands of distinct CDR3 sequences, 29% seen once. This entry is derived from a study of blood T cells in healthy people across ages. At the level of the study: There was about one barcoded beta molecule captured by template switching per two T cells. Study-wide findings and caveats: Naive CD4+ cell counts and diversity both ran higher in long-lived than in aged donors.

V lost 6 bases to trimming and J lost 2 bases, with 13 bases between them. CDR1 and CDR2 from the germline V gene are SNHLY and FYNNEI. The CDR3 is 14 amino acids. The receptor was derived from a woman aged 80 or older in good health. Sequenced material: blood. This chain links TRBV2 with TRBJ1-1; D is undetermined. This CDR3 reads CASSPRAFNTEAFF. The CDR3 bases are TGTGCCAGCAGCCCAAGGGCCTTCAACACTGAAGCTTTCTTT.